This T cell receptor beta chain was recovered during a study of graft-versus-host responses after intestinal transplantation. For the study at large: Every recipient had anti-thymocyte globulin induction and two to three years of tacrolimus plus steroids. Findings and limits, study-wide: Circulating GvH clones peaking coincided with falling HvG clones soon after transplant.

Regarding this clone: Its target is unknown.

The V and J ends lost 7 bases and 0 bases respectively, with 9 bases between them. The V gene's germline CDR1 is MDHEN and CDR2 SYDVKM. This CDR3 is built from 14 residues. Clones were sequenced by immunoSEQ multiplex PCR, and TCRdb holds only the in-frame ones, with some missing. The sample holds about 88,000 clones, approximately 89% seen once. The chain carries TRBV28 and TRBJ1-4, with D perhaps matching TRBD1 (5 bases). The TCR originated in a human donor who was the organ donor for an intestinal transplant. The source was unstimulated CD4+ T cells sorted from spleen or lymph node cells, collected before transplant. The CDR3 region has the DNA TGTGCCAGCACCAAACAGGCAACTAATGAAAAACTGTTTTTT. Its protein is CASTKQATNEKLFF.